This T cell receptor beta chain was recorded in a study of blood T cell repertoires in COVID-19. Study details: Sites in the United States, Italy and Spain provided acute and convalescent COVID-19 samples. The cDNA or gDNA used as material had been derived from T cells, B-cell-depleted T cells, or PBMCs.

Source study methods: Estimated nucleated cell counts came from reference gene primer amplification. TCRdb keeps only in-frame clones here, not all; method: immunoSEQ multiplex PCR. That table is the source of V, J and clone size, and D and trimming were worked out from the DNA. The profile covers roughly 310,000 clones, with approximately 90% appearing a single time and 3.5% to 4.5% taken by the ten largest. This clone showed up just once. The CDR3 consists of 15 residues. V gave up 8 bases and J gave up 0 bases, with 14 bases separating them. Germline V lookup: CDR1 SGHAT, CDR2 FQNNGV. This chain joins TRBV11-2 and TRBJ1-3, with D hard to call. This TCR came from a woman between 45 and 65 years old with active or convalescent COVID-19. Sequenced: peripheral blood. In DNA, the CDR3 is TGTGCCAGCCGCCGTAGCCCCACCTCTGGAAACACCATATATTTT. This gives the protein CASRRSPTSGNTIYF.